The T cell receptor beta chain under discussion was sequenced for a study of cytomegalovirus exposure and HLA in healthy donors. Findings and limits, study-wide: A previous analysis found most TCR beta V segments productive roughly 90% or roughly 30% of the time.

This clone has just a few counts. What it binds is unknown. Amplification used 60 Vbeta primers and 13 Jbeta primers. Profiling relied on immunoSEQ multiplex PCR, and the TCRdb table lists in-frame clones only, not all of them. The sample consists of 150,000 to 200,000 clones, about 10% of them appearing once. The V gene lost 2 bases and the J gene lost 4 bases, with 9 bases spanning the gap. This CDR3 is built from 13 residues. Germline CDR1 SGHAT, CDR2 FQNNGV. The TCR sequence derives from a woman aged 30 to 39 in good health and CMV-seropositive. This chain joins TRBV11-2 and TRBJ2-7; D is uncertain. Sequencing used PBMCs. As DNA, the CDR3 is TGTGCCAGCAGCTTAAAGGAGACGTACGAGCAGTACTTC. Translating gives CASSLKETYEQYF.